This TCR beta chain was sequenced for a study of cytomegalovirus exposure and HLA in healthy donors. About the research overall: The 120 validation repertoires, a later analysis reported, used the same platform as the approximately 700 first-cohort repertoires.

Clones were sequenced by immunoSEQ multiplex PCR, and TCRdb holds only the in-frame ones, with some missing. The data show 200,000 to 250,000 clones, with around 86% seen just once and approximately 2% held by the top ten. Findings and caveats of the study: The tendency of first-cohort TCR clusters to co-occur in the 100 to 150 validation repertoires was identified by a subsequent analysis. Altogether, 164 TCR beta chains were recorded as cytomegalovirus-associated.

Details on this clone: Its target is unknown.

The TCR comes from a woman aged 18-35 years in good health and CMV-seropositive. Specimen: PBMCs.

The CDR3 loop reads CASSLGQGERNGYTF. CDR3 DNA sequence: TGTGCCAGCAGCCTGGGACAGGGGGAAAGGAATGGCTACACCTTC. The chain carries TRBV7-9 and TRBJ1-2, with 11 bases lining up with TRBD1. Germline trimming cut 5 bases from V and 6 bases from J; bases unmatched to any gene: 8. The CDR3 runs 15 residues. Germline V gene lookup returns CDR1 SEHNR and CDR2 FQNEAQ (reference sequence).